This T cell receptor (beta chain) was retrieved from a study of PD-L1 blockade in urothelial cancer. Study as a whole: Across blood samples, T cells had a median count of about 140,000.

This clone occurred a few times. Time point specified: pretreatment peripheral blood. For each patient, 1 to 8 samples were obtained, pretreatment and on-treatment. Clones were read by immunoSEQ multiplex PCR, and TCRdb kept only the in-frame ones, dropping some. The data show some 53,000 clones, about 75% seen once. Germline V gene lookup returns CDR1 SNHLY and CDR2 FYNNEI. The germline V and J ends were trimmed by 5 bases and 6 bases, with 10 bases remaining between them. The CDR3 is made up of 12 amino acids. Sequences were derived from PBMCs, sampled around atezolizumab (anti-PD-L1) treatment. This TCR was recovered from a man aged 65 to 85 with urothelial cancer. J is TRBJ1-2 and V is TRBV2; the D gene is possibly TRBD1 (6 bases). The CDR3, as DNA: TGTGCCAGCAGTTCAGGGGTCCATGGCTACACCTTC. It specifies CASSSGVHGYTF.